Below are 27 T cell receptor beta chains sequenced from a single sample in a study of Graves' ophthalmopathy and Graves' hyperthyroidism. TCR beta CDR3 amplification used RNA transcripts. After a first-round RT-PCR with HTBI primers, a second-round multiplex PCR was run. TCRdb re-analysed the multiplex PCR reads in MiXCR, keeping a single row per CDR3 protein. The sample lists around 340,000 distinct CDR3 sequences; roughly 16% were seen once. The sequenced sample consisted of peripheral blood. Receptors were obtained from an adult man with Graves' ophthalmopathy.

In its sample, this clonotype was seen many times. The chain recombines TRBV6-2 or TRBV6-3 with TRBJ1-5; TRBD1 is a possible D gene (6 bases). Germline CDR1 reads MNHEY; CDR2 reads SVGEGT. The CDR3 has 13 amino acids. The germline V and J ends were trimmed by 5 bases and 7 bases, with 12 bases remaining between them. The CDR3 loop reads CASSRPQGQPQHF. The CDR3 DNA follows: TGTGCCAGCAGTAGGCCACAGGGCCAGCCCCAGCATTTT.

In this sample, this clonotype turned up many times. The chain uses TRBV7-9 and TRBJ2-5; D perhaps matches TRBD1 (6 bases). The germline V and J ends were trimmed by 6 bases and 1 base, with 18 bases remaining between them. Germline lookup yields CDR1 SEHNR and CDR2 FQNEAQ (reference sequence). The CDR3 is made up of 16 amino acids. The CDR3 nucleotides are TGTGCCAGCAGTCCGTCCCTCAGGGGACCCCAAGAGACCCAGTACTTC. This translates into CASSPSLRGPQETQYF. The full variable domain, in which reference TRBV7-9 and TRBJ2-5 provide the parts outside the CDR3, is DTGVSQNPRHKITKRGQNVTFRCDPISEHNRLYWYRQTLGQGPEFLTYFQNEAQLEKSRLLSDRFSAERPKGSFSTLEIQRTEQGDSAMYLCASSPSLRGPQETQYFGPGTRLLVL.

This clonotype was picked up many times. The chain links TRBV11-3 to TRBJ1-2; 10 nucleotides match TRBD1. V trimming: 1 base; J trimming: 5 bases; junction bases outside the gene matches: 10. The germline V gene has CDR1 SGHNT and CDR2 YENEEA. This CDR3 region has 17 residues. As DNA, the CDR3 is TGTGCCAGCAGCTTAGGCGGGAGGGGGACAGGGGTTTATGGCTACACCTTC. Translation gives CASSLGGRGTGVYGYTF.

The V gene is TRBV6-1, the J gene TRBJ2-5, with 7 nucleotides matching TRBD1. CDR3 length equals 15 residues. Germline CDR1 is MNHNS and CDR2 is SASEGT. With V trimmed by 6 bases and J by 0 bases, 7 bases remained unmatched. The CDR3 nucleotides read TGTGCCAGCAGGGGACAGAGGACTTACCAAGAGACCCAGTACTTC. Residues: CASRGQRTYQETQYF.

This clonotype has a count of ten or more. This rearrangement joins TRBV7-2 to TRBJ1-2; 7 bases are shared with TRBD1. Germline V lookup: CDR1 SGHTA, CDR2 FQGNSA. Germline trimming cut 5 bases from V and 4 bases from J; bases unmatched to any gene: 7. The CDR3 has 14 residues. The CDR3 reads CASSPGTAGYGYTF. The CDR3 bases are TGTGCCAGCAGCCCGGGGACAGCCGGCTATGGCTACACCTTC.

This clonotype was found many times. The chain links TRBV28 to TRBJ1-2; the D is unclear. CDR1 and CDR2 (germline): MDHEN, SYDVKM. CDR3 length equals 11 residues. Trimming took 6 bases from V and 7 from J, leaving 9 bases between them. CDR3 nucleotide sequence: TGTGCCAGCAGGGGGTACTGTGGCTACACCTTC. Translating it yields CASRGYCGYTF.

This clonotype was found many times. This chain connects TRBV6-1 to TRBJ2-5; tentative D call: TRBD1 (5 bases). Trimming pared 5 bases from V and 5 bases from J, leaving 18 bases between. From germline, CDR1 is MNHNS and CDR2 SASEGT. This CDR3 region has 15 residues. The DNA of the CDR3 is TGTGCCAGCAGTTCAGCGCGTGGGGCTGCGGAGACCCAGTACTTC. As protein: CASSSARGAAETQYF.

Notes on this clonotype: Since a much larger clone is just one base distant, this may be a read error. Lacking the conserved final phenylalanine or tryptophan, this CDR3 likely reflects a read error. The gene calls are TRBV29-1 and TRBJ1-2, with D uncertain. V dropped 0 bases and J dropped 1 base, with 6 bases sitting between them. Germline-derived CDR1 and CDR2 are SQVTM and ANQGSEA. The CDR3 is 13 amino acids. In DNA form, the CDR3 reads TGCAGCGTTGAAGAAGCCTTTAACTATGGCTACACCTCC. Translated: CSVEEAFNYGYTS.

This clonotype showed up many times. DNA for the CDR3: TGTGCCAGCAACACGGTTGACCAAGAGACCCAGTACTTC. This gives the protein CASNTVDQETQYF. The chain joins TRBV6-5 to TRBJ2-5; the D is unclear. Trimming stripped 7 bases from V and 0 bases from J, with 9 bases between. CDR1 is MNHEY and CDR2 is SVGAGI in the germline V gene. The CDR3 is 13 amino acids.

This clonotype was detected many times. The V and J genes are TRBV7-8 and TRBJ2-7; D is perhaps TRBD1 or TRBD2 (6 bases each). CDR3 length equals 16 residues. V was pared by 1 base and J by 0 bases, with 13 bases between. CDR1 SGHVS and CDR2 FQNEAQ come from the germline V gene. The CDR3 protein is CASSLGIGGRSYEQYF. Here the CDR3 DNA reads TGTGCCAGCAGCTTAGGCATAGGGGGGCGCTCCTACGAGCAGTACTTC.

This clonotype occurred many times. This sequence joins TRBV4-1 and TRBJ2-7; TRBD2 agrees at 7 bases. Germline assignment: CDR1 MGHRA and CDR2 YSYEKL. J was trimmed by 5 bases and V by 0 bases; bases with no gene match: 13. The CDR3 spans 17 residues. Here the CDR3 reads CASSQDPTGRGLDEQYF. As DNA, the CDR3 is TGCGCCAGCAGCCAAGATCCGACGGGGAGGGGTCTCGACGAGCAGTACTTC.

The chain uses TRBV30 and TRBJ2-3, with 8 bases matching TRBD1. There are 14 residues in the CDR3. V lost 5 bases and J lost 5; bases outside the gene matches: 9. Germline loops: CDR1 GTSNPN, CDR2 SVGIG (reference sequence). Written as DNA, the CDR3 is TGTGCCTGGGCCAGGGGGCCGAGCGGAGATACGCAGTATTTT. This gives the protein CAWARGPSGDTQYF.

The chain couples TRBV28 to TRBJ2-5; maybe TRBD2 (5 bases). CDR3 length: 13 residues. The ends were cut back, 6 bases at V and 2 bases at J, with 10 bases in the middle. Germline CDR1 is MDHEN and CDR2 is SYDVKM. CDR3 region: CASRRGQQETQYF. CDR3 nucleotide sequence: TGTGCCAGCAGGCGCGGGCAACAAGAGACCCAGTACTTC.

This clonotype showed up just a few times. The gene calls are TRBV4-1 and TRBJ1-5; no clear D gene. The germline V gene encodes CDR1 MGHRA and CDR2 YSYEKL. This CDR3 is 16 amino acids long. V lost 1 base and J 0 bases, leaving 10 bases between the germline ends. The CDR3 here is CASSQGVIYSNQPQHF. CDR3 DNA sequence: TGCGCCAGCAGCCAAGGGGTCATTTATAGCAATCAGCCCCAGCATTTT.

This clonotype was recorded many times. The chain carries TRBV7-8 and TRBJ1-2; D unresolved. The CDR3 has 14 amino acids. Germline CDR1 reads SGHVS; CDR2 reads FQNEAQ. V lost 5 bases and J lost 8, with 18 bases in between. This CDR3 is CASSPRPPTGGYTF. For the CDR3, the DNA is TGTGCCAGCAGCCCCCGACCTCCTACGGGAGGCTACACCTTC.

Comment on this clonotype: This sequence may be a read error, since a much larger clone differs from it by one base. The chain employs TRBV3-1 and TRBJ1-2, with 10 bases fitting TRBD1. CDR1 is LGHDT and CDR2 is YNNKEL in the germline V gene (reference sequence). The CDR3 totals 16 residues. V lost 1 base to trimming and J lost 6 bases; unmatched junction nucleotides: 8. CDR3 in amino acids: CASSQVLTGTGDGYTF. Written as DNA, the CDR3 is TGTGCCAGCAGCCAAGTCCTTACCGGGACAGGGGATGGCTACACCTTC.

The sample holds many counts of this clonotype. The rearrangement uses TRBV5-1 and TRBJ1-6, with D unclear. The CDR3 extends over 15 amino acids. The V gene's germline CDR1 is SGHRS and CDR2 YFSETQ. Between the trimmed V and J ends, which lost 0 bases and 7 bases, there was a span of 11 bases. The CDR3 region has the DNA TGCGCCAGCAGCTTGGCCGCCAGTTTAAATTCACCCCTCCACTTT. Amino acid sequence: CASSLAASLNSPLHF.

This clonotype has at least ten counts. The chain recombines TRBV7-2 with TRBJ2-7; 8 positions match TRBD2. This CDR3 spans 14 amino acids. After removal of 3 bases from V and 6 bases from J, the junction contained 7 bases not matched to a gene. Germline V gene sequence: CDR1 SGHTA, CDR2 FQGNSA. Written as DNA, the CDR3 is TGTGCCAGCAGCTTTTCGGGACTAGAGGGCGAGCAGTACTTC. It codes for CASSFSGLEGEQYF.

This clonotype turned up a few times. V is TRBV19 and J is TRBJ2-5; D tentatively reads TRBD1 or TRBD2 (5 bases each). This CDR3 is 15 amino acids long. V was pared by 7 bases and J by 4 bases, with 19 bases between. CDR1 and CDR2 (germline): LNHDA, SQIVND (reference sequence). Here the CDR3 DNA reads TGTGCCAGTAACCGAGGGCAGGGTGGAGGAGAGACCCAGTACTTC. Translating it yields CASNRGQGGGETQYF.

In this sample, this clonotype turned up many times. CDR3 nucleotides: TGTGCCAGCAGCGAGTTAGGGGATTTAGGGGAGACCCAGTACTTC. This gives the protein CASSELGDLGETQYF. This chain links TRBV28 with TRBJ2-5, with a tentative D call TRBD1 (5 bases). V dropped 6 bases and J dropped 5 bases, with 19 bases sitting between them. Germline values: CDR1 MDHEN, CDR2 SYDVKM. The CDR3 is 15 amino acids.

Concerning this clonotype: A read error may account for a junction end that differs from germline. This chain joins TRBV15 and TRBJ1-5, with D perhaps matching TRBD1 (6 bases). The germline V gene encodes CDR1 LNHNV and CDR2 YYDKDF (reference sequence). The CDR3 spans 15 residues. The CDR3 nucleotides read TGTGCCACCAGCAGAGAGATAGGGGGGAATCAGCCCCAGCCTTTT. Encoded protein: CATSREIGGNQPQPF.

At least ten counts were recorded for this clonotype. V usage is TRBV6-1 and J usage is TRBJ1-2, with D maybe TRBD1 (6 bases). The CDR3 runs 14 residues. CDR1 and CDR2 from the germline V gene are MNHNS and SASEGT. V shed 6 bases and J shed 5 bases, with 16 bases lying between them. The CDR3: CASSRTTTGYGYTF. The CDR3 DNA reads as TGTGCCAGCAGCCGTACTACAACAGGGTATGGCTACACCTTC.

This clonotype has a count of ten or more. This CDR3 is CASSPDRILQYF. As DNA, the CDR3 is TGTGCCAGCAGCCCGGACAGGATTTTGCAGTACTTC. The chain couples TRBV7-6 to TRBJ2-7, with 7 bases lining up with TRBD1. This CDR3 region has 12 residues. V dropped 5 bases and J dropped 9; count of bases not matched to a gene: 7. The germline gives CDR1 SGHVS, CDR2 FNYEAQ.

This chain joins TRBV6-2 or TRBV6-3 and TRBJ1-5, with D unclear. CDR1 is MNHEY, CDR2 SVGEGT, per germline. The CDR3 has 15 amino acids. V was pared by 1 base and J by 1 base, with 8 bases between. CDR3 protein: CASSYLGGSNQPQHF. CDR3 nucleotide sequence: TGTGCCAGCAGTTACTTAGGCGGAAGCAATCAGCCCCAGCATTTT.

This clonotype appeared a single time. The chain combines TRBV5-1 with TRBJ2-5, with a possible D match to TRBD2 (6 bases). Trimming stripped 0 bases from V and 4 bases from J, with 13 bases between. The CDR3 is 15 residues long. Germline V lookup: CDR1 SGHRS, CDR2 YFSETQ. CDR3 in DNA: TGCGCCAGCAGCTTGGAAGGTCGGAGGGGAGAGACCCAGTACTTC. Its protein is CASSLEGRRGETQYF. The full variable domain, completed using reference TRBV5-1 and TRBJ2-5, is KAGVTQTPRYLIKTRGQQVTLSCSPISGHRSVSWYQQTPGQGLQFLFEYFSETQRNKGNFPGRFSGRQFSNSRSEMNVSTLELGDSALYLCASSLEGRRGETQYFGPGTRLLVL.

This clonotype was counted ten times or more. The chain is built from TRBV28 and TRBJ2-5; tentatively, D is TRBD2 (6 bases). Trimming cost V 1 base and J 0 bases, with 15 bases left between them. Germline V gene data show CDR1 as MDHEN and CDR2 as SYDVKM. The CDR3 is made up of 17 amino acids. In DNA form, the CDR3 reads TGTGCCAGCAGTTTATTAGACATCGGAGGGGACCAAGAGACCCAGTACTTC. It translates to CASSLLDIGGDQETQYF.

This clonotype was picked up many times. The chain joins TRBV2 to TRBJ1-2; 7 bases are shared with TRBD1. CDR3 length: 14 residues. V was pared by 3 bases and J by 2 bases, with 3 bases of the junction left unmatched. Per the germline V gene, CDR1 is SNHLY and CDR2 is FYNNEI. The CDR3 nucleotides read TGTGCCAGCAGTGAGAGGACAGGAAACTATGGCTACACCTTC. Protein product: CASSERTGNYGYTF.